This T cell receptor beta chain was profiled in a study of T cell responses to AZD1222 COVID-19 vaccine. Using immunoSEQ multiplex PCR, the repertoire was profiled, and TCRdb retains in-frame clones only, with some absent. The sample contains fewer than 200,000 clones, 80% to 90% of which appear only once. This CDR3 comprises 12 residues. CDR1 and CDR2 from the germline V gene are LNHDA and SQIVND (reference sequence). Trimming took 4 bases from V and 8 from J; bases not matched to a gene: 4. The sample here was peripheral blood, taken on day 0 of AZD1222 vaccination. This sequence joins TRBV19 and TRBJ1-2, with 7 bases aligning to TRBD1. This clonotype was sampled from an adult in good health. The CDR3 DNA reads as TGTGCCAGTAGTACGACAGGGAGGGGCTACACCTTC. Translation: CASSTTGRGYTF.